A single sample gave rise to the 27 T cell receptor beta chains below, sequenced in a study of neurological immune-mediated disorders. TCRdb fed the 5' RACE reads into MiXCR, producing one record per CDR3 protein. The data show tens of thousands of distinct CDR3 sequences, less than 4% seen once. Material: PBMCs. These receptor sequences come from a man in his sixties with multiple sclerosis.

This clonotype was counted many times. The chain links TRBV21-1 to TRBJ1-5; TRBD1 is the table's D call, not checked against the DNA. TRBV21-1 is a known pseudogene. This CDR3 region has 17 residues. The CDR3 loop reads CASSSPTMGGSNQPQHF. The CDR3 DNA sequence: TGTGCCAGCAGCTCCCCAACCATGGGGGGGAGCAATCAGCCCCAGCATTTT.

This clonotype was found many times. The rearrangement joins TRBV18 to TRBJ1-1; tentatively, D is TRBD1 (5 bases). The CDR3 runs to 13 residues. Trimming left V 4 bases short and J 5 bases short, with 11 bases between. Germline V gives CDR1 KGHSH, CDR2 LQKENI. CDR3 loop: CASSRGEGTEAFF. The CDR3 DNA is TGTGCCAGCTCACGAGGGGAAGGTACTGAAGCTTTCTTT.

This clonotype was observed many times. This chain connects TRBV20-1 to TRBJ1-5; the D is unclear. The V and J ends lost 3 bases and 5 bases respectively, with 8 bases between them. CDR1 DFQATT and CDR2 SNEGSKA come from the germline V gene (reference sequence). This CDR3 region has 12 residues. This chain's CDR3 is CSARRTDQPQHF. CDR3 coding DNA: TGCAGTGCTAGGAGGACCGATCAGCCCCAGCATTTT.

The rearrangement links TRBV20-1 to TRBJ2-2; TRBD2 matches 8 bases. Trimming took 5 bases from V and 6 from J; bases not matched to a gene: 2. The CDR3 length is 12 residues. Per germline, CDR1 DFQATT and CDR2 SNEGSKA (reference sequence). In DNA, the CDR3 is TGCAGTGCTGTAGCGGGATCCGGGGAGCTGTTTTTT. This codes for CSAVAGSGELFF.

This clonotype came up many times. This CDR3 is CASSLAAHGGNEQFF. CDR3 bases: TGTGCCAGCAGTTTAGCCGCCCATGGGGGCAATGAGCAGTTCTTC. The J gene is TRBJ2-1, the V gene TRBV27, with D perhaps being TRBD1 or TRBD2 (5 bases each). There are 15 residues in the CDR3. Germline loops: CDR1 MNHEY, CDR2 SMNVEV (reference sequence). Trimming shortened V by 2 bases and J by 6 bases, and 14 bases separated the two germline ends.

This clonotype was recorded at least ten times. The V gene is TRBV20-1, the J gene TRBJ1-2; D gene unclear. Trimming left V 0 bases short and J 2 bases short, with 13 bases between. Germline V lookup: CDR1 DFQATT, CDR2 SNEGSKA (reference sequence). CDR3 length: 15 residues. The DNA of the CDR3 is TGCAGTGCTAGAGATCTCAGTCCGGGAAACTATGGCTACACCTTC. This gives the protein CSARDLSPGNYGYTF.

This clonotype was seen many times. The chain is built from TRBV3-1 and TRBJ2-7, with D perhaps matching TRBD2 (6 bases). The CDR3 covers 14 residues. In germline, CDR1 is LGHDT, CDR2 YNNKEL (reference sequence). Trimming stripped 1 base from V and 4 bases from J, with 11 bases between. The CDR3 loop is CASSQGLARYEQYF. CDR3 bases: TGTGCCAGCAGCCAAGGGCTAGCGCGGTACGAGCAGTACTTC.

This clonotype has a count of ten or more. The rearrangement joins TRBV19 to TRBJ2-1, with D maybe TRBD1 (7 bases). The length of the CDR3 is 15 residues. V was trimmed by 7 bases and J by 0 bases, leaving 13 bases between them. Germline CDR1 is LNHDA and CDR2 is SQIVND (reference sequence). CDR3 protein: CASTQGGLSYNEQFF. CDR3 bases: TGTGCCAGTACCCAGGGGGGCCTCTCCTACAATGAGCAGTTCTTC.

This clonotype was found a few times. This chain connects TRBV7-8 to TRBJ2-1; TRBD2 aligns across 8 bases. The germline V gene has CDR1 SGHVS and CDR2 FQNEAQ. The V segment lost 2 bases and the J segment 6 bases; nucleotides outside the gene matches: 6. The CDR3 sequence is 15 residues long. The DNA for the CDR3 is TGTGCCAGCAGCTTACACGGCGGGGGGCTCAATGAGCAGTTCTTC. Protein: CASSLHGGGLNEQFF.

The sample holds many counts of this clonotype. The chain joins TRBV20-1 to TRBJ2-3; 7 bases map to TRBD2. The CDR3 has 15 residues. Trimming removed 5 bases from V and 2 bases from J; junction bases left unmatched: 10. The V gene's germline CDR1 is DFQATT and CDR2 SNEGSKA (reference sequence). CDR3 in DNA: TGCAGTGCTTCCATTTTAGGGACTACCACAGATACGCAGTATTTT. Translating it yields CSASILGTTTDTQYF.

This clonotype has ten or more counts. The chain carries TRBV5-1 and TRBJ2-7; TRBD2 might be the D (7 bases). V gave up 4 bases and J gave up 3 bases, with 17 bases separating them. The CDR3 totals 15 residues. Germline CDR1 and CDR2: SGHRS and YFSETQ. CDR3 DNA: TGCGCCAGCAGCCCCGAGGGGGGGGCCTTCTACGAGCAGTACTTC. Residues: CASSPEGGAFYEQYF.

The sample holds many counts of this clonotype. V and J are TRBV6-1 and TRBJ2-1; 10 positions match TRBD1. The CDR3 extends over 12 amino acids. Germline V gene lookup returns CDR1 MNHNS and CDR2 SASEGT. The junction had 10 bases not matched to a gene; V was cut back by 7 bases and J by 16 bases. The CDR3 coding sequence is TGTGCCAGCACACCCGACAGGGGGCATGCCTTCTTC. It translates to CASTPDRGHAFF.

The gene calls are TRBV10-2 and TRBJ2-3; 7 bases fit TRBD2. The CDR3 loop spans 12 amino acids. The germline V gene has CDR1 WSHSY and CDR2 SAAADI. V lost 8 bases, J lost 2 bases, and 1 base stayed unmatched. This CDR3 is CASAGDTDTQYF. For the CDR3, the DNA is TGCGCCAGCGCGGGGGACACAGATACGCAGTATTTT.

This rearrangement joins TRBV10-3 to TRBJ1-4; 7 bases line up with TRBD1. The germline gives CDR1 ENHRY, CDR2 SYGVKD. This CDR3 has 15 amino acids. V dropped 4 bases and J dropped 5; count of bases not matched to a gene: 7. In nucleotides, the CDR3 is TGTGCCATCAGTGCCACCGGGACAGCAAATGAAAAACTGTTTTTT. Amino acid sequence: CAISATGTANEKLFF.

In this sample, this clonotype turned up many times. This sequence joins TRBV7-8 and TRBJ2-2; weak D call: TRBD2 (6 bases). Between the trimmed V and J ends, which lost 0 bases and 1 base, there was a span of 6 bases. The CDR3 totals 15 residues. Per germline, CDR1 SGHVS and CDR2 FQNEAQ. The CDR3 DNA reads as TGTGCCAGCAGCTTAGCGGGGGGGAACACCGGGGAGCTGTTTTTT. Protein product: CASSLAGGNTGELFF.

This clonotype was seen many times. The chain joins TRBV5-1 to TRBJ2-2; D possibly corresponds to TRBD1 (5 bases). Germline assignment: CDR1 SGHRS and CDR2 YFSETQ. The CDR3 covers 13 residues. The V end lost 2 bases, the J end lost 6 bases, and 8 bases lay between the germline ends. The CDR3 here is CASSLTGAGELFF. CDR3 sequence (DNA): TGCGCCAGCAGCTTAACAGGTGCCGGGGAGCTGTTTTTT.

This clonotype has a count of ten or more. This chain connects TRBV14 to TRBJ2-5, with TRBD1 as a possible D gene (7 bases). In germline, CDR1 is SGHDN, CDR2 FVKESK. The CDR3 is 16 amino acids. Deletions cut 0 bases from V and 4 bases from J, with 15 bases between. CDR3 sequence reads: CASSQDGGTARETQYF. Here the CDR3 DNA reads TGTGCCAGCAGCCAAGACGGCGGGACAGCTCGAGAGACCCAGTACTTC. Together with reference TRBV14 and TRBJ2-5, the CDR3 gives the full variable domain: EAGVTQFPSHSVIEKGQTVTLRCDPISGHDNLYWYRRVMGKEIKFLLHFVKESKQDESGMPNNRFLAERTGGTYSTLKVQPAELEDSGVYFCASSQDGGTARETQYFGPGTRLLVL.

This clonotype was counted a few times. A read error may account for a junction end that differs from germline. The chain employs TRBV6-6 and TRBJ1-5; D is uncertain. The CDR3 extends over 10 amino acids. Germline CDR1 is MNHNY and CDR2 is SVGAGI (reference sequence). This chain's CDR3 is CASSREEQNF. The CDR3 DNA is TGTGCCAGCAGCCGGGAAGAGCAGAATTTT.

The gene calls are TRBV7-3 and TRBJ1-1; tentatively, D is TRBD1 (5 bases). V was cut by 5 bases and J by 4 bases, with 11 bases left in between. The length of the CDR3 is 13 residues. Germline values: CDR1 SGHTA, CDR2 FQGTGA. The CDR3 here is CASSDGGGTEAFF. DNA for the CDR3: TGTGCCAGCAGCGACGGGGGAGGCACTGAAGCTTTCTTT.

At least ten counts were recorded for this clonotype. The V and J genes are TRBV5-4 and TRBJ2-1; TRBD2 agrees at 8 bases. V dropped 4 bases and J dropped 1; count of bases not matched to a gene: 1. Germline CDR1 and CDR2: SGHNT and YYREEE (reference sequence). This CDR3 region has 14 residues. The CDR3 region is CASSASGSYNEQFF. The DNA of the CDR3 is TGTGCCAGCAGCGCTAGCGGGTCCTACAATGAGCAGTTCTTC.

This clonotype was counted ten times or more. The rearrangement links TRBV3-1 to TRBJ1-1; D gene unclear. Germline assignment: CDR1 LGHDT and CDR2 YNNKEL (reference sequence). V lost 4 bases and J lost 11, with 14 bases in between. The CDR3 has 12 amino acids. The CDR3 here is CASSPAGLGAFF. DNA for the CDR3: TGTGCCAGCAGCCCGGCCGGTCTAGGGGCTTTCTTT.

There are many counts of this clonotype. The chain is built from TRBV10-3 and TRBJ1-1; D is ambiguous. V was trimmed by 2 bases and J by 1 base, leaving 8 bases between them. The germline V gene has CDR1 ENHRY and CDR2 SYGVKD. There are 14 residues in the CDR3. CDR3 nucleotides: TGTGCCATCAGTGAGAGGGCGGCGAACACTGAAGCTTTCTTT. Its protein product is CAISERAANTEAFF.

In this sample, this clonotype turned up many times. The chain links TRBV27 to TRBJ2-3; no clear D. Trimming shortened V by 2 bases and J by 4 bases, and 7 bases separated the two germline ends. Germline CDR1 MNHEY, CDR2 SMNVEV (reference sequence). The CDR3 is 13 residues long. CDR3 loop: CASSLRPPDTQYF. CDR3 in DNA: TGTGCCAGCAGTTTAAGGCCCCCAGATACGCAGTATTTT.

Worth noting for this clonotype: Its ends do not fully match the called genes, so a read error is possible. The chain employs TRBV20-1 and TRBJ1-6, with D hard to call. Germline lookup yields CDR1 DFQATT and CDR2 SNEGSKA (reference sequence). This CDR3 has 18 amino acids. The chain's CDR3 is CSARNPGGRGSYNSTLNF. The CDR3 nucleotides read TGCAGTGCTAGAAACCCAGGTGGCCGAGGCTCCTATAATTCAACCCTCAACTTT.

The chain links TRBV25-1 to TRBJ1-2, with 8 bases identical to TRBD1. The CDR3 has 14 amino acids. The germline V gene has CDR1 MGHDK and CDR2 SYGVNS. Trimming cost V 5 bases and J 6 bases; bases outside gene matches: 8. CDR3 sequence: CASSLTGVMDGYTF. The CDR3 bases are TGTGCCAGCAGTTTGACAGGGGTTATGGATGGCTACACCTTC.

This clonotype was detected only a few times. J is TRBJ1-2 and V is TRBV5-1, with 9 bases identical to TRBD1. Trimming at V came to 5 bases and at J to 8 bases, leaving 10 bases not matched to a gene. Germline CDR1 and CDR2: SGHRS and YFSETQ. The CDR3 consists of 14 residues. CDR3 in amino acids: CASSSTQGARGYTF. Written as DNA, the CDR3 is TGCGCCAGCAGTTCCACACAGGGGGCTCGCGGCTACACCTTC.

This clonotype was observed at least ten times. V usage is TRBV5-5 and J usage is TRBJ1-5; possible D gene TRBD1, 5 bases. The germline V gene encodes CDR1 SGHKS and CDR2 YYEKEE (reference sequence). CDR3 size: 14 residues. The V end was cut by 6 bases, the J end by 4 bases, with 14 bases between. This CDR3 is CASNIGTVNQPQHF. In DNA form, the CDR3 reads TGTGCCAGCAACATCGGGACCGTAAATCAGCCCCAGCATTTT.